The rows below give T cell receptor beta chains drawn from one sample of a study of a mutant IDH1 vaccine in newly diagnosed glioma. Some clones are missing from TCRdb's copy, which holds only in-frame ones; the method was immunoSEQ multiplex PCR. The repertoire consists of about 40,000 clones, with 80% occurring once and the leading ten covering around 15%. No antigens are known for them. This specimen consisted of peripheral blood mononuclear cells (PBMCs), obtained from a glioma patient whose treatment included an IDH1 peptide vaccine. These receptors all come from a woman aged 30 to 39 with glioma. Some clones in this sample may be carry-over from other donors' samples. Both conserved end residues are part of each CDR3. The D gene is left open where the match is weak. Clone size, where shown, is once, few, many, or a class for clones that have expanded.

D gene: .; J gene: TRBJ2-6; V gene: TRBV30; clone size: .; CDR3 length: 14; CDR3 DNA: TGTGCCTGGAGTGTACAGGCTGGGGCCAACGTCCTGACTTTC; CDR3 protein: CAWSVQAGANVLTF
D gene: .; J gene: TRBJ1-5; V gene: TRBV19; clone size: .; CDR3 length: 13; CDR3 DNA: TGTGCCAGTTCGGGGAGGGGTAGTCAGCCCCAGCATTTT; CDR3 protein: CASSGRGSQPQHF
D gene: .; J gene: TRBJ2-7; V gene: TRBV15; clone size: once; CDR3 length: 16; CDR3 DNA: TGTGCCACCAGCAGAGAGGGGTCAGGGGAGCCCTACGAGCAGTACTTC; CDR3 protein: CATSREGSGEPYEQYF
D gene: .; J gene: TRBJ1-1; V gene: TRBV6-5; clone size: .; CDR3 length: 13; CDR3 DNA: TGTGCCAGCAGTTATAATAGGGCCACTGAAGCTTTCTTT; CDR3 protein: CASSYNRATEAFF
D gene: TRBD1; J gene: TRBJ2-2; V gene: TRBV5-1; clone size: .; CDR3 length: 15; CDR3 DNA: TGCGCCAGCAGCTTTGGGACAGGGGGTTCCGGGGAGCTGTTTTTT; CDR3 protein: CASSFGTGGSGELFF
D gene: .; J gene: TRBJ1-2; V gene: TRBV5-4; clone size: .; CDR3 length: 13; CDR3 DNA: TGTGCCAGCAGCTCCCGGGACAACTATGGCTACACCTTC; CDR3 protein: CASSSRDNYGYTF
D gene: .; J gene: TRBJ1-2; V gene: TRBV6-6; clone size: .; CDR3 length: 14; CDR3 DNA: TGTGCCAGCAGTTCCGCGGGAAAAACCTATGGCTACACCTTC; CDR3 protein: CASSSAGKTYGYTF
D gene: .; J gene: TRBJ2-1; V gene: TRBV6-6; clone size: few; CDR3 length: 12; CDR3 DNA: TGTGCCAGCAAGGGAGAGGGCAATGAGCAGTTCTTC; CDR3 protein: CASKGEGNEQFF
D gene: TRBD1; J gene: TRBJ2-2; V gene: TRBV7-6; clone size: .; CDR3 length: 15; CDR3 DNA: TGTGCCAGCAGCTTTGGACAGGGTAGGACCGGGGAGCTGTTTTTT; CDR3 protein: CASSFGQGRTGELFF
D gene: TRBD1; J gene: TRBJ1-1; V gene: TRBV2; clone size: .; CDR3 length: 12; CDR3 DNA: TGTGCCAGTGCCGGGACAGGGGGGGGAGCTTTCTTT; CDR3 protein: CASAGTGGGAFF
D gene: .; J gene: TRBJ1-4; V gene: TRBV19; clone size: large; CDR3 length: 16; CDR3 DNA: TGTGCCAGTAGCCTACGGCCTGCTGTCCTTAATGAAAAACTGTTTTTT; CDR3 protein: CASSLRPAVLNEKLFF
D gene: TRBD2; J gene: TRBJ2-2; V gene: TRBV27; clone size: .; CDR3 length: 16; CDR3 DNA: TGTGCCAGCAGTTCCGCTAGCGGGACATACACCGGGGAGCTGTTTTTT; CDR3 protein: CASSSASGTYTGELFF
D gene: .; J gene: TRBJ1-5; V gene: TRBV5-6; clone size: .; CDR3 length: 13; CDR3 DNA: TGTGCCAGCAGCTTGGACAGGAATCAGCCCCAGCATTTT; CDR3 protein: CASSLDRNQPQHF
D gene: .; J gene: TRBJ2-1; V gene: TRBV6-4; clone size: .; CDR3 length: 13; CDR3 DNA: TGTGCCAGCGCGTCGGGACCCGGGAATGAGCAGTTCTTC; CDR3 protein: CASASGPGNEQFF
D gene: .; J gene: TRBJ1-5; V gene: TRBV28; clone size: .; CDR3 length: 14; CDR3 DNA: TGTGCCAGCAGGGAACAGGGCCTCGGGCAGCCCCAGCATTTT; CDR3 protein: CASREQGLGQPQHF
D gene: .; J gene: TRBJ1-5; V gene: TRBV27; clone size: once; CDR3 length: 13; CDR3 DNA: TGTGCCAGCAGTTACAGGGACCTCCAGCCCCAGCATTTT; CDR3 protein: CASSYRDLQPQHF
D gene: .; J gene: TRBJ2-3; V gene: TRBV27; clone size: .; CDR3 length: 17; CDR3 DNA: TGTGCCAGCAGTTTTGGGGGCCCGGGGAGAAGCACAGATACGCAGTATTTT; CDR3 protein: CASSFGGPGRSTDTQYF
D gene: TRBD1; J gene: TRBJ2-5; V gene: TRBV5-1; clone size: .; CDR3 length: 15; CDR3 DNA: TGCGCCAGCAGCTTGGGGACAGGGGTCGAGGAGACCCAGTACTTC; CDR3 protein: CASSLGTGVEETQYF
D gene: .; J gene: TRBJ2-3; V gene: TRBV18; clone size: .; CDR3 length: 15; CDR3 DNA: TGTGCCAGCTCACCACCCGGAGGGAGCACAGATACGCAGTATTTT; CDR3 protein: CASSPPGGSTDTQYF
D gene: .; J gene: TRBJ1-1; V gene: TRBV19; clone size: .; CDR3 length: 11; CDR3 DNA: TGTGCCAGTAATGGGGCCACTGAAGCTTTCTTT; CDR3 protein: CASNGATEAFF
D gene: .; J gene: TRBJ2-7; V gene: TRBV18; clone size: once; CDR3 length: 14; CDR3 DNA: TGTGCCAGCTCACCTGCCAGGACCCAATACGAGCAGTACTTC; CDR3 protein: CASSPARTQYEQYF
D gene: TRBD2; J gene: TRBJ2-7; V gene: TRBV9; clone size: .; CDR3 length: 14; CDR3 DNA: TGTGCCAGCAGCCCCGGGGGGGGATTCTACGAGCAGTACTTC; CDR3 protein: CASSPGGGFYEQYF